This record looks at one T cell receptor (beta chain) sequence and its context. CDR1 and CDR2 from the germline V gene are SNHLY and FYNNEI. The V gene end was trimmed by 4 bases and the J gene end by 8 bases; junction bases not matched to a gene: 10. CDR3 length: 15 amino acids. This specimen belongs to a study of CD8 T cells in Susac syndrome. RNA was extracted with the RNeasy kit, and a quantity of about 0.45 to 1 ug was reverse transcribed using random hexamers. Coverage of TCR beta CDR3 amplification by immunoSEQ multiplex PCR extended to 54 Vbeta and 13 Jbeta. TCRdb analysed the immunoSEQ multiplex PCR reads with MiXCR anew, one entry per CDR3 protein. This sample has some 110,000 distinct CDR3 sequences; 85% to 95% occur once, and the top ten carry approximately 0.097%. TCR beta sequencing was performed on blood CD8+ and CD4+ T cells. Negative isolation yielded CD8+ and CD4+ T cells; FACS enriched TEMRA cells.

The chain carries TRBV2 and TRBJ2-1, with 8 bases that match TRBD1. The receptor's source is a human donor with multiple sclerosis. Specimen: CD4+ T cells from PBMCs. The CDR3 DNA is TGTGCCAGCAGTGTGCTTCAGGGGGCGGTCGATGAGCAGTTCTTC. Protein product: CASSVLQGAVDEQFF. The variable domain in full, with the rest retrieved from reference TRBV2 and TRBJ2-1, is EPEVTQTPSHQVTQMGQEVILRCVPISNHLYFYWYRQILGQKVEFLVSFYNNEISEKSEIFDDQFSVERPDGSNFTLKIRSTKLEDSAMYFCASSVLQGAVDEQFFGPGTRLTVL.